The source of this T cell receptor beta chain is a study of radiation and T cells in renal cell carcinoma. Study results and limitations: From baseline, blood top tumor clonotypes peaked at 2 weeks post-radiation.

This clone was detected only a few times. Its antigen is as yet unknown. As to time point: blood 4 weeks post-SBRT, at nephrectomy. As to treatment: 15 Gy SBRT to primary tumor, nephrectomy 4 weeks later. Nephrectomy followed 15 Gy stereotactic body radiation by 4 weeks. Assay used: immunoSEQ multiplex PCR; TCRdb lists only in-frame clones, some missing. The data hold over 120,000 clones, with 80% to 90% observed a single time. In germline, CDR1 is MGHDK, CDR2 SYGVNS. The CDR3 loop spans 15 amino acids. V shed 3 bases and J shed 0 bases, with 9 bases lying between them. The J gene is TRBJ1-3, the V gene TRBV25-1; D may be TRBD1 (5 bases). Sequenced here: blood, sampled from a patient whose treatment included radiotherapy and nephrectomy. The receptor was derived from a woman aged 50 to 65 with renal cell carcinoma. CDR3 bases: TGTGCCAGCAGTGACGGGGCTTTCTCTGGAAACACCATATATTTT. This sequence encodes CASSDGAFSGNTIYF.